The present T cell receptor (beta chain) was sequenced within a study of regulatory dendritic cells for organ transplantation. CDR1 is MGHRA, CDR2 YSYEKL, per germline. The CDR3 covers 15 residues. V was clipped by 4 bases and J by 7 bases, with 17 bases between them. The data were produced by immunoSEQ multiplex PCR, yet TCRdb's version contains in-frame clones alone and is incomplete. This sample carries 9,000 to 13,000 clones, 65% to 85% of them seen once, and the ten largest clones take around 18%. The sequence was obtained from a human donor in good health. The genes are TRBV4-1 and TRBJ2-1, with D tentatively TRBD2 (5 bases). Sequenced material: memory CD8+ T cells from blood. Specified subset: CD45RO+ memory T cells. The CDR3 bases are TGCGCCAGCAGCCCTCAGCGGAGGAGTGAGAATGAGCAGTTCTTC. Translating gives CASSPQRRSENEQFF.